The 2 T cell receptor beta chains listed next were all sequenced from one sample in a study of cytomegalovirus exposure and HLA in healthy donors. Primers for the PCR totalled 60 Vbeta and 13 Jbeta. Some clones are missing from TCRdb's copy, which holds only in-frame ones; the method was immunoSEQ multiplex PCR. The repertoire includes more than 75,000 clones, just under 80% of them detected once, and roughly 3.8% sits in the top ten. Sequencing used PBMCs. The source is a woman aged 40 to 50 in good health and CMV-seronegative.

This clone was recorded once. This chain joins TRBV6-6 and TRBJ1-5, with 9 bases that match TRBD1. With 6 bases clipped from V and 1 base from J, the junction kept 7 bases outside the gene matches. This CDR3 spans 16 amino acids. The germline CDR1 and CDR2 sequences are MNHNY and SVGAGI (reference sequence). CDR3 DNA sequence: TGTGCCAGCAGGCCCTCGGACAGGGGCAGCAATCAGCCCCAGCATTTT. Amino acids: CASRPSDRGSNQPQHF.

This clone came up a few times. One end of the junction fails to match germline, which may point to a read error. This chain joins TRBV6-5 and TRBJ1-2, with TRBD1 as a possible D gene (5 bases). In germline, CDR1 is MNHEY, CDR2 SVGAGI. The CDR3 loop spans 16 amino acids. DNA for the CDR3: TGTGCCAGCAGTTACTCACCAGGGTTAATCGGATATGGCTACCCCTTC. This sequence encodes CASSYSPGLIGYGYPF.